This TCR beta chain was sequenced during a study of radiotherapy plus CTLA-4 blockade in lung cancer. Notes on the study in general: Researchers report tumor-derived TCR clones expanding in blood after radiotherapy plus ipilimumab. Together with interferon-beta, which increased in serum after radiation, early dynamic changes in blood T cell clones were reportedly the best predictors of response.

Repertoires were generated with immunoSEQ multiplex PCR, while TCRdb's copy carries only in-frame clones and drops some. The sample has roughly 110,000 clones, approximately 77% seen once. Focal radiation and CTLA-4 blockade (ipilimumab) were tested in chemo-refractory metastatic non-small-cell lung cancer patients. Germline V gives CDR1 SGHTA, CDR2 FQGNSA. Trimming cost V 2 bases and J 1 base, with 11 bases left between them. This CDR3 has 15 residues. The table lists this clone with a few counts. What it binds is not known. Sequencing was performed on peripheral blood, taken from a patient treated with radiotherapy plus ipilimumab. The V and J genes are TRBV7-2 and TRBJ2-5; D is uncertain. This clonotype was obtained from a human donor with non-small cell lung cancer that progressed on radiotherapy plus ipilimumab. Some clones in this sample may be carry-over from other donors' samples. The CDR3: CASSLYRVRQETQYF. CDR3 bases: TGTGCCAGCAGCTTATACCGGGTCCGCCAAGAGACCCAGTACTTC.